Presented here are 24 T cell receptor beta chains from one specimen sequenced in a study of radiotherapy plus CTLA-4 blockade in lung cancer. Clones were read by immunoSEQ multiplex PCR, and TCRdb kept only the in-frame ones, dropping some. The table includes approximately 45,000 clones, over 55% detected once. Sample: peripheral blood, taken from a patient treated with radiotherapy plus ipilimumab. These receptor sequences come from a human donor with non-small cell lung cancer who had a partial response to radiotherapy plus ipilimumab.

This clone was recorded a few times. The CDR3 here is CAISESRGDNTEAFF. As DNA, the CDR3 is TGTGCCATCAGTGAGTCCAGGGGGGACAACACTGAAGCTTTCTTT. The V call is TRBV10-3, the J call TRBJ1-1; 7 nucleotides align to TRBD1. Trimming cost V 0 bases and J 2 bases; bases outside gene matches: 3. The length of the CDR3 is 15 residues. Germline CDR1 and CDR2: ENHRY and SYGVKD.

The chain joins TRBV7-3 to TRBJ1-2; D gene uncertain. Germline assignment: CDR1 SGHTA and CDR2 FQGTGA. This CDR3 has 12 residues. V was pared by 4 bases and J by 9 bases, with 12 bases between. This chain's CDR3 is CASSSDGRSYTF. CDR3 DNA: TGTGCCAGCAGCTCCGATGGGCGAAGCTACACCTTC.

The V gene is TRBV7-6, the J gene TRBJ2-3; the D is unclear. Looked up from germline, CDR1 is SGHVS and CDR2 is FNYEAQ. V lost 2 bases and J 4 bases, leaving 4 bases between the germline ends. The CDR3 consists of 12 residues. The CDR3 coding sequence is TGTGCCAGCAGCTTATTAGCAGATACGCAGTATTTT. Translated: CASSLLADTQYF.

The chain has TRBV30 and TRBJ1-3; D remains unclear. The CDR3 totals 11 residues. Per germline, CDR1 GTSNPN and CDR2 SVGIG (reference sequence). Trimming pared 0 bases from V and 6 bases from J, leaving 3 bases between. This CDR3 is CAWSVQNTIYF. CDR3 in DNA: TGTGCCTGGAGTGTACAAAACACCATATATTTT. Filled out from reference TRBV30 and TRBJ1-3, the complete variable domain reads SQTIHQWPATLVQPVGSPLSLECTVEGTSNPNLYWYRQAAGRGLQLLFYSVGIGQISSEVPQNLSASRPQDRQFILSSKKLLLSDSGFYLCAWSVQNTIYFGEGSWLTVV.

V gene TRBV5-4 combines with J gene TRBJ2-1, with a tentative D call TRBD2 (5 bases). This CDR3 region has 15 residues. V was clipped by 10 bases and J by 9 bases, with 26 bases between them. Germline V gene sequence: CDR1 SGHNT, CDR2 YYREEE (reference sequence). The CDR3 reads CAWARGGGTNSEQFF. The DNA for the CDR3 is TGTGCCTGGGCCCGGGGTGGAGGAACCAATAGTGAGCAGTTCTTC.

This clone has at least ten counts. Germline is not matched at one junction end, which may reflect a read error. The chain uses TRBV7-7 and TRBJ2-1, with TRBD2 matching over 7 bases. CDR3 length: 14 amino acids. The V gene's germline CDR1 is SSHAT and CDR2 FNYEAQ (reference sequence). CDR3 nucleotide sequence: TGTGCTAGCAGGGAGCGGGGCTCCTACAATGAGCAGTTCTTC. This codes for CASRERGSYNEQFF.

This clone showed up just a few times. The chain carries TRBV9 and TRBJ2-5; the match to TRBD2 covers 7 bases. This CDR3 comprises 14 residues. Per germline, CDR1 SGDLS and CDR2 YYNGEE. Germline trimming cut 1 base from V and 3 bases from J; bases unmatched to any gene: 3. The CDR3 nucleotides read TGTGCCAGCAGCGTATTCAGCGGGGAAGAGACCCAGTACTTC. Its protein is CASSVFSGEETQYF.

The V gene is TRBV2, the J gene TRBJ2-2; 7 bases are shared with TRBD1. Looked up from germline, CDR1 is SNHLY and CDR2 is FYNNEI. Trimming removed 5 bases from V and 4 bases from J; junction bases left unmatched: 4. This CDR3 comprises 14 residues. CDR3: CASSPGQRTGELFF. CDR3 nucleotide sequence: TGTGCCAGCAGTCCGGGACAGCGCACCGGGGAGCTGTTTTTT. The whole variable domain, remainder taken from reference TRBV2 and TRBJ2-2, is EPEVTQTPSHQVTQMGQEVILRCVPISNHLYFYWYRQILGQKVEFLVSFYNNEISEKSEIFDDQFSVERPDGSNFTLKIRSTKLEDSAMYFCASSPGQRTGELFFGEGSRLTVL.

This clone was counted a few times. The chain employs TRBV30 and TRBJ1-2; TRBD1 matches at 8 bases. The CDR3 consists of 17 residues. The V gene end was trimmed by 0 bases and the J gene end by 8 bases; junction bases not matched to a gene: 17. CDR1 and CDR2 (germline): GTSNPN, SVGIG (reference sequence). CDR3: CAWSVWAGGPMIDGYTF. The CDR3 nucleotides are TGTGCCTGGAGTGTATGGGCAGGGGGCCCGATGATTGACGGCTACACCTTC.

The CDR3 here is CASSFGGALETQYF. DNA for the CDR3: TGTGCCAGCAGCTTTGGGGGGGCCTTGGAGACCCAGTACTTC. This rearrangement joins TRBV7-2 to TRBJ2-5; perhaps TRBD2 as D (7 bases). V lost 3 bases, J lost 5 bases, and 13 bases lay in between. Germline V gives CDR1 SGHTA, CDR2 FQGNSA. CDR3 length: 14 amino acids.

The genes are TRBV11-2 and TRBJ2-5, with D unresolved. The J call may not be correct, given that the DNA end is closer to TRBJ2-7. Germline-derived CDR1 and CDR2 are SGHAT and FQNNGV. CDR3 size: 15 residues. The CDR3 region is CASSFSYDISYEQYF. The CDR3 bases are TGTGCCAGCAGCTTTTCTTACGATATCTCCTACGAGCAGTACTTC.

This chain uses TRBV2 with TRBJ1-2; 9 bases are shared with TRBD1. With V trimmed by 5 bases and J by 3 bases, 1 base remained unmatched. The CDR3 is made up of 13 amino acids. Germline CDR1 and CDR2: SNHLY and FYNNEI. This chain's CDR3 is CASSTGGDYGYTF. The CDR3 DNA is TGTGCCAGCAGTACAGGGGGCGACTATGGCTACACCTTC.

V is TRBV13 and J is TRBJ2-7; unclear D gene. The V end lost 8 bases, the J end lost 1 base, and 9 bases lay between the germline ends. CDR1 is PRHDT, CDR2 FYEKMQ, per germline (reference sequence). The CDR3 length is 12 residues. The CDR3 DNA reads TGTGCCAGCTCGAAGAGTTCCTACGAGCAGTACTTC. Its translation: CASSKSSYEQYF.

CDR3 bases: TGTGCCAGTAGCCCTCCGCCGGGACTAGCGGCTTTAGACTACAATGAGCAGTTCTTC. This encodes CASSPPPGLAALDYNEQFF. This chain connects TRBV19 to TRBJ2-1; 11 nucleotides match TRBD2. Germline V gives CDR1 LNHDA, CDR2 SQIVND (reference sequence). CDR3 length: 19 amino acids. The V gene end was trimmed by 6 bases and the J gene end by 3 bases; junction bases not matched to a gene: 16.

This rearrangement joins TRBV4-2 to TRBJ2-3, with D possibly TRBD2 on 5 matching bases. V shed 2 bases and J shed 4 bases, with 10 bases lying between them. Germline lookup yields CDR1 LGHNA and CDR2 YNFKEQ. The CDR3 has 14 amino acids. The CDR3 reads CASSQTSWSDTQYF. In DNA form, the CDR3 reads TGTGCCAGCAGCCAAACTAGTTGGTCAGATACGCAGTATTTT.

This clone occurred many times. The chain has TRBV14 and TRBJ1-5; TRBD1 might be the D (6 bases). The CDR3 has 13 amino acids. Germline V CDR1 and CDR2: SGHDN, FVKESK. V was shortened by 0 bases and J by 10 bases, with 10 bases between the two germline ends. Written as DNA, the CDR3 is TGTGCCAGCAGCCAAGAAAGGGGGACCCCCCAGCATTTT. It codes for CASSQERGTPQHF.

This clone was recorded a few times. The rearrangement links TRBV7-9 to TRBJ1-1, with D perhaps TRBD1 (5 bases). The CDR3 extends over 14 amino acids. Germline loops: CDR1 SEHNR, CDR2 FQNEAQ (reference sequence). Trimming removed 0 bases from V and 2 bases from J, with 7 bases in between. The CDR3 is CASSLAGGNTEAFF. CDR3 nucleotides: TGTGCCAGCAGCTTAGCGGGGGGAAACACTGAAGCTTTCTTT.

This sequence joins TRBV7-2 and TRBJ1-3; possible D gene TRBD1, 5 bases. The CDR3 is 17 residues long. Between the trimmed V and J ends, which lost 6 bases and 0 bases, there was a span of 18 bases. Germline loops: CDR1 SGHTA, CDR2 FQGNSA. In nucleotides, the CDR3 is TGTGCCAGCAGTCGAACCAACCTCGGGGGCTCTGGAAACACCATATATTTT. It specifies CASSRTNLGGSGNTIYF. The entire variable domain, with the rest obtained from reference TRBV7-2 and TRBJ1-3, is as follows: GAGVSQSPSNKVTEKGKDVELRCDPISGHTALYWYRQSLGQGLEFLIYFQGNSAPDKSGLPSDRFSAERTGGSVSTLTIQRTQQEDSAVYLCASSRTNLGGSGNTIYFGEGSWLTVV.

The DNA of the CDR3 is TGCGCCAGCACGGACCCGGGGGACACTGAAGCTTTCTTT. It is translated as CASTDPGDTEAFF. The V call is TRBV10-2, the J call TRBJ1-1; D is perhaps TRBD1 (5 bases). Trimming removed 7 bases from V and 3 bases from J, with 12 bases in between. CDR1 and CDR2 (germline): WSHSY, SAAADI. The CDR3 has 13 amino acids.

This rearrangement joins TRBV7-2 to TRBJ1-2; the match to TRBD1 covers 7 bases. This CDR3 has 13 amino acids. The trim removed 5 bases at V and 4 bases at J, leaving 4 bases unmatched. Germline V gene data show CDR1 as SGHTA and CDR2 as FQGNSA. The CDR3 DNA reads TGTGCCAGCAGCACGGGACAGTTCTATGGCTACACCTTC. Its protein product is CASSTGQFYGYTF. The variable domain in full, completed from reference TRBV7-2 and TRBJ1-2, reads GAGVSQSPSNKVTEKGKDVELRCDPISGHTALYWYRQSLGQGLEFLIYFQGNSAPDKSGLPSDRFSAERTGGSVSTLTIQRTQQEDSAVYLCASSTGQFYGYTFGSGTRLTVV.

The chain couples TRBV5-6 to TRBJ2-7; weak D call: TRBD2 (5 bases). V lost 5 bases to trimming and J lost 0 bases, with 9 bases between them. The CDR3 consists of 13 residues. From germline, CDR1 is SGHDT and CDR2 YYEEEE. This CDR3 reads CASSPGISYEQYF. CDR3 in DNA: TGTGCCAGCAGTCCGGGGATCTCCTACGAGCAGTACTTC.

This rearrangement joins TRBV30 to TRBJ1-6, with 8 bases aligning to TRBD1. J lost 7 bases, V lost 2 bases, and 7 bases had no gene match. Germline V gene lookup returns CDR1 GTSNPN and CDR2 SVGIG (reference sequence). CDR3 length: 15 amino acids. This CDR3 reads CAWSSTGVGNSPLHF. The CDR3, as DNA: TGTGCCTGGAGTTCGACAGGGGTTGGAAATTCACCCCTCCACTTT.

This clone appeared once. This chain uses TRBV7-8 with TRBJ1-2, with D possibly being TRBD1 (6 bases). V was cut by 1 base and J by 4 bases, with 10 bases left in between. Germline CDR1 is SGHVS and CDR2 is FQNEAQ. This CDR3 has 14 residues. The CDR3 region is CASSLESGAYGYTF. The DNA of the CDR3 is TGTGCCAGCAGCTTAGAGTCAGGGGCCTATGGCTACACCTTC.

This clone was detected only a few times. The rearrangement links TRBV28 to TRBJ2-5, with TRBD2 identical over 7 bases. The end of the DNA aligns better with TRBJ2-7, so the J call may be wrong. This CDR3 contains 13 residues. In germline, CDR1 is MDHEN, CDR2 SYDVKM. The CDR3 DNA follows: TGTGCCAGCAGAGCGGGGTCCGGTCACGAGCAGTACTTC. Its translation is CASRAGSGHEQYF.